The present TCR beta chain was sequenced within a study of blood T cells in healthy people across ages. This clonotype was counted only a few times. CDR1 is SGHTA and CDR2 is FQGNSA in the germline V gene. Trimming removed 0 bases at V and 3 bases at J, with 6 bases between. There are 14 residues in the CDR3. A second PCR of about 6 to 11 cycles used a sample-barcoded 5' primer and a J-beta primer mix. Every sample gave at least 2.5 million paired-end reads containing CDR3. MiXCR, applied by TCRdb to the 5' RACE reads, yields one record per CDR3 protein. The repertoire holds 1.5 million to 2 million distinct CDR3 sequences, roughly two fifths seen once, with 23% in the top ten.

The chain uses TRBV7-2 and TRBJ2-1, with no clear D. The sequencing input was blood. The sequence was obtained from a human donor in good health. CDR3 in DNA: TGTGCCAGCAGCTTAGCGTCTATCTACAATGAGCAGTTCTTC. This encodes CASSLASIYNEQFF.